One sample yielded the 18 T cell receptor beta chains listed below, sequenced in a study of beta chain features in type 1 diabetes. Expressed TCRB transcripts were sequenced, since all the RNA that had been isolated was reverse transcribed. Sequencing was performed with immunoSEQ multiplex PCR; in TCRdb, only in-frame clones are kept and a portion is missing. Here the sample spans around 430,000 clones, 30% being singletons. The source material was naive CD4+ T cells from blood. Receptors originate from a man aged 18 to 29 in good health.

The V gene is TRBV5-1, the J gene TRBJ1-1; D remains ambiguous. The V gene's germline CDR1 is SGHRS and CDR2 YFSETQ. The CDR3 totals 14 residues. Trimming shortened V by 3 bases and J by 4 bases, and 13 bases separated the two germline ends. Written as DNA, the CDR3 is TGCGCCAGCAGCTCGGCCCCGGCTGCCACTGAAGCTTTCTTT. This encodes CASSSAPAATEAFF.

This clone was picked up a small number of times. The chain employs TRBV28 and TRBJ1-1, with 8 nucleotides matching TRBD1. This CDR3 spans 15 amino acids. Germline CDR1 reads MDHEN; CDR2 reads SYDVKM. The trim removed 3 bases at V and 5 bases at J, leaving 8 bases unmatched. CDR3 DNA sequence: TGTGCCAGCAGTTTGCAGGGGGCGCCCCGGACTGAAGCTTTCTTT. The encoded protein is CASSLQGAPRTEAFF.

CDR3 DNA: TGTGCCACCAGCAGTACAATAGGCGGTAGCTACAATGAGCAGTTCTTC. This codes for CATSSTIGGSYNEQFF. V usage is TRBV15 and J usage is TRBJ2-1; D not certain. The V gene lost 3 bases and the J gene lost 3 bases, with 15 bases spanning the gap. This CDR3 spans 16 amino acids. Germline-derived CDR1 and CDR2 are LNHNV and YYDKDF (reference sequence). Looking up the rest from reference TRBV15 and TRBJ2-1 gives the full variable domain: DAMVIQNPRYQVTQFGKPVTLSCSQTLNHNVMYWYQQKSSQAPKLLFHYYDKDFNNEADTPDNFQSRRPNTSFCFLDIRSPGLGDTAMYLCATSSTIGGSYNEQFFGPGTRLTVL.

This chain connects TRBV30 to TRBJ2-2; no clear D gene. Germline CDR1 and CDR2: GTSNPN and SVGIG (reference sequence). This CDR3 is built from 16 residues. V lost 0 bases and J 0 bases, leaving 11 bases between the germline ends. CDR3 in DNA: TGTGCCTGGAGTGTCAGGCGAGGCGCGAACACCGGGGAGCTGTTTTTT. Translation: CAWSVRRGANTGELFF.

The V call is TRBV7-3, the J call TRBJ2-1, with 8 nucleotides matching TRBD1. The ends lost 4 bases at V and 6 bases at J; junction bases unmatched: 8. Per germline, CDR1 SGHTA and CDR2 FQGTGA. CDR3 length: 15 amino acids. The CDR3 protein is CASSSPTGVVNEQFF. CDR3 DNA: TGTGCCAGCAGCTCTCCGACAGGGGTTGTCAATGAGCAGTTCTTC.

This clone was picked up a small number of times. The V and J genes are TRBV10-3 and TRBJ1-1; D gene ambiguous. CDR1 ENHRY and CDR2 SYGVKD come from the germline V gene. This CDR3 has 13 residues. Trimming took off 4 bases at V and 5 bases at J, with 11 bases between the two ends. CDR3 region: CAISGRSGTEAFF. DNA of the CDR3: TGTGCCATCAGTGGTAGGAGCGGAACTGAAGCTTTCTTT.

The gene calls are TRBV7-9 and TRBJ1-1, with D possibly TRBD1 on 5 matching bases. CDR3 length: 12 residues. The germline CDR1 and CDR2 sequences are SEHNR and FQNEAQ (reference sequence). Deletions cut 11 bases from V and 5 bases from J, with 15 bases between. CDR3: CAGEGGTTEAFF. CDR3 bases: TGTGCCGGGGAGGGAGGGACGACTGAAGCTTTCTTT.

The chain uses TRBV30 and TRBJ1-1, with no clear D. Looked up from germline, CDR1 is GTSNPN and CDR2 is SVGIG (reference sequence). Trimming took 2 bases from V and 8 from J, leaving 9 bases between them. The CDR3 extends over 11 amino acids. This CDR3 is CAWSTVAEAFF. As DNA, the CDR3 is TGTGCCTGGAGTACGGTGGCAGAAGCTTTCTTT.

The gene calls are TRBV6-1 and TRBJ2-2; D call uncertain. V lost 1 base, J lost 1 base, and 16 bases lay in between. The CDR3 is 18 residues long. Germline values: CDR1 MNHNS, CDR2 SASEGT. The CDR3 nucleotides read TGTGCCAGCAGTGAAGTCCATTTTACGGCTCTGAACACCGGGGAGCTGTTTTTT. It codes for CASSEVHFTALNTGELFF.

This clone has only a few counts. The genes are TRBV6-1 and TRBJ1-4; possibly TRBD1 for D (5 bases). CDR1 and CDR2 from the germline V gene are MNHNS and SASEGT. The CDR3 is 15 amino acids. V lost 0 bases and J lost 7, with 12 bases in between. The CDR3 loop reads CASSEATGVGEKLFF. The CDR3 bases are TGTGCCAGCAGTGAAGCGACGGGGGTGGGTGAAAAACTGTTTTTT.

The chain uses TRBV4-1 and TRBJ2-3; D is possibly TRBD1 (6 bases). CDR1 is MGHRA, CDR2 YSYEKL, per germline. V was shortened by 2 bases and J by 5 bases, with 8 bases between the two germline ends. The CDR3 is 13 residues long. For the CDR3, the DNA is TGCGCCAGCAGCCAACAGGGGAGAGATACGCAGTATTTT. It codes for CASSQQGRDTQYF.

The chain couples TRBV18 to TRBJ1-5; D is unresolved. The germline V gene encodes CDR1 KGHSH and CDR2 LQKENI. Trimming removed 2 bases at V and 5 bases at J, with 10 bases between. The CDR3 totals 14 residues. CDR3 bases: TGTGCCAGCTCACCAAAGGGCAGTTATCAGCCCCAGCATTTT. Translated, it gives CASSPKGSYQPQHF.

This clone occurred a few times. The chain combines TRBV27 with TRBJ1-1; D uncertain. The V end lost 5 bases, the J end lost 5 bases, and 15 bases lay between the germline ends. The CDR3 runs to 14 residues. Germline CDR1 reads MNHEY; CDR2 reads SMNVEV (reference sequence). The CDR3 DNA is TGTGCCAGCAGTCGCGACCGGCGAGGGACTGAAGCTTTCTTT. Residues: CASSRDRRGTEAFF.

In its sample, this clone was seen a few times. V is TRBV7-9 and J is TRBJ2-7, with TRBD2 identical over 8 bases. Germline lookup yields CDR1 SEHNR and CDR2 FQNEAQ (reference sequence). The J segment lost 7 bases and the V segment lost 5 bases, leaving 10 bases of the junction unmatched. This CDR3 region has 14 residues. CDR3: CASSPVAGSEEQYF. CDR3 DNA: TGTGCCAGCAGCCCTGTAGCGGGATCGGAAGAGCAGTACTTC.

V is TRBV7-2 and J is TRBJ2-3, with TRBD1 matching 7 bases. CDR3 size: 14 residues. After removal of 6 bases from V and 4 bases from J, the junction contained 7 bases not matched to a gene. Looked up from germline, CDR1 is SGHTA and CDR2 is FQGNSA. In nucleotides, the CDR3 is TGTGCCAGCAGGCGACAGGGAATTTCAGATACGCAGTATTTT. Translation gives CASRRQGISDTQYF.

This clone showed up just a few times. The gene calls are TRBV7-9 and TRBJ2-5; D not resolved. Germline CDR1 reads SEHNR; CDR2 reads FQNEAQ (reference sequence). Trimming took off 1 base at V and 7 bases at J, with 13 bases between the two ends. This CDR3 contains 14 residues. The CDR3 here is CASSLVSQGRTQYF. CDR3 sequence (DNA): TGTGCCAGCAGCTTAGTATCCCAAGGAAGGACCCAGTACTTC. The complete variable domain, with remaining parts taken from reference TRBV7-9 and TRBJ2-5, reads DTGVSQNPRHKITKRGQNVTFRCDPISEHNRLYWYRQTLGQGPEFLTYFQNEAQLEKSRLLSDRFSAERPKGSFSTLEIQRTEQGDSAMYLCASSLVSQGRTQYFGPGTRLLVL.

This rearrangement joins TRBV20-1 to TRBJ2-3; D is unresolved. The V gene's germline CDR1 is DFQATT and CDR2 SNEGSKA (reference sequence). The CDR3 is made up of 11 amino acids. V was cut by 7 bases and J by 0 bases, with 5 bases left in between. The CDR3 DNA follows: TGCAGTGGGGCAAGCACAGATACGCAGTATTTT. Translated: CSGASTDTQYF.

The chain has TRBV30 and TRBJ1-5; unclear D gene. CDR1 is GTSNPN and CDR2 is SVGIG in the germline V gene (reference sequence). Trimming pared 1 base from V and 4 bases from J, leaving 14 bases between. This CDR3 has 15 residues. The CDR3 nucleotides are TGTGCCTGGAGTGCGGGTCAGGACCCTAATCAGCCCCAGCATTTT. Its translation: CAWSAGQDPNQPQHF.